A single sample gave rise to the 19 T cell receptor beta chains below, sequenced in a study of blood T cell repertoires in COVID-19. Here immunoSEQ multiplex PCR was the method, and the copy in TCRdb shows in-frame clones only, minus some. The sample carries about 45,000 clones, about 85% recorded once. Material: peripheral blood. These receptors all come from a woman older than 75 with acute or convalescent COVID-19.

The chain recombines TRBV7-2 with TRBJ2-1; TRBD2 matches 7 bases. Germline V gives CDR1 SGHTA, CDR2 FQGNSA. CDR3 length: 16 amino acids. Trimming removed 2 bases from V and 0 bases from J; junction bases left unmatched: 4. The CDR3 DNA follows: TGTGCCAGCAGCTTATGGGGGGGGAGCTCCTACAATGAGCAGTTCTTC. Amino acids: CASSLWGGSSYNEQFF.

V and J are TRBV27 and TRBJ2-5; 7 positions agree with TRBD2. Germline V gene lookup returns CDR1 MNHEY and CDR2 SMNVEV (reference sequence). After removal of 4 bases from V and 7 bases from J, the junction contained 15 bases not matched to a gene. The CDR3 extends over 16 amino acids. Written as DNA, the CDR3 is TGTGCCAGCAGTTCATCCCCGGACTCCCGGGGGGTGACCCAGTACTTC. This encodes CASSSSPDSRGVTQYF.

The V call is TRBV6-5, the J call TRBJ1-1, with D possibly TRBD1 on 5 matching bases. This CDR3 has 12 residues. Per the germline V gene, CDR1 is MNHEY and CDR2 is SVGAGI. Trimming left V 6 bases short and J 3 bases short, with 8 bases between. The CDR3 region has the DNA TGTGCCAGCAGCAAGGGGCACACTGAAGCTTTCTTT. Protein product: CASSKGHTEAFF.

The rearrangement joins TRBV30 to TRBJ1-1; D uncertain. The CDR3 sequence is 12 residues long. The germline gives CDR1 GTSNPN, CDR2 SVGIG (reference sequence). Trimming stripped 3 bases from V and 5 bases from J, with 10 bases between. The CDR3 coding sequence is TGTGCCTGGAGCCATGAGGGAACTGAAGCTTTCTTT. It codes for CAWSHEGTEAFF.

The chain couples TRBV7-9 to TRBJ2-7; 8 bases agree with TRBD1. Germline CDR1 SEHNR, CDR2 FQNEAQ (reference sequence). V shed 5 bases and J 2 bases; nucleotides not matched to a gene: 8. The CDR3 spans 15 residues. For the CDR3, the DNA is TGTGCCAGCAGCCACCAGGGGGCTCCACCCTACGAGCAGTACTTC. Protein sequence: CASSHQGAPPYEQYF. Filled out from reference TRBV7-9 and TRBJ2-7, the complete variable domain reads DTGVSQNPRHKITKRGQNVTFRCDPISEHNRLYWYRQTLGQGPEFLTYFQNEAQLEKSRLLSDRFSAERPKGSFSTLEIQRTEQGDSAMYLCASSHQGAPPYEQYFGPGTRLTVT.

This chain links TRBV7-2 with TRBJ2-3; no reliable D call. This CDR3 is 12 amino acids long. The V end was cut by 4 bases, the J end by 6 bases, with 8 bases between. Germline V lookup: CDR1 SGHTA, CDR2 FQGNSA. CDR3 coding DNA: TGTGCCAGCAGCTATCACTCGGATACGCAGTATTTT. Encoded protein: CASSYHSDTQYF.

The gene calls are TRBV19 and TRBJ2-7; 8 bases align to TRBD2. Trimming removed 4 bases from V and 4 bases from J; junction bases left unmatched: 9. The CDR3 has 15 amino acids. Germline V CDR1 and CDR2: LNHDA, SQIVND (reference sequence). CDR3 sequence reads: CASSTLLAVTYEQYF. The CDR3 DNA follows: TGTGCCAGTAGTACCCTACTAGCGGTGACGTACGAGCAGTACTTC. The full variable domain, in which reference TRBV19 and TRBJ2-7 provide the parts outside the CDR3, is DGGITQSPKYLFRKEGQNVTLSCEQNLNHDAMYWYRQDPGQGLRLIYYSQIVNDFQKGDIAEGYSVSREKKESFPLTVTSAQKNPTAFYLCASSTLLAVTYEQYFGPGTRLTVT.

The CDR3 loop reads CASSGQGASYNEQFF. CDR3 DNA: TGTGCCAGCAGCGGGCAGGGGGCTTCCTACAATGAGCAGTTCTTC. The gene calls are TRBV5-8 and TRBJ2-1, with 8 bases matching TRBD1. The CDR3 loop spans 15 amino acids. V dropped 4 bases and J dropped 1; count of bases not matched to a gene: 4. Germline V CDR1 and CDR2: SGHTS, YDEGEE.

V gene TRBV7-9 combines with J gene TRBJ2-1; 8 bases fit TRBD2. The length of the CDR3 is 15 residues. V lost 5 bases and J lost 8; bases outside the gene matches: 11. Germline CDR1 and CDR2: SEHNR and FQNEAQ (reference sequence). In DNA form, the CDR3 reads TGTGCCAGCAGCCCCAGCGGGAGAGGCATTGATGAGCAGTTCTTC. It specifies CASSPSGRGIDEQFF.

This clone came up a few times. The V gene is TRBV19, the J gene TRBJ2-5, with 12 bases matching TRBD2. Per germline, CDR1 LNHDA and CDR2 SQIVND (reference sequence). Losses at the gene ends were 5 bases for V and 4 bases for J; bases not matched to a gene: 11. This CDR3 is 17 amino acids long. The CDR3 sequence is CASSPTSGSRARETQYF. The CDR3 nucleotides are TGTGCCAGTAGTCCGACTAGCGGGAGTAGGGCCCGAGAGACCCAGTACTTC.

This chain uses TRBV18 with TRBJ1-2; 9 bases are shared with TRBD1. Per germline, CDR1 KGHSH and CDR2 LQKENI. V shed 6 bases and J 3 bases; nucleotides not matched to a gene: 2. CDR3 length: 13 residues. CDR3: CASSRQGDYGYTF. The CDR3 DNA is TGTGCCAGCTCGCGACAGGGGGACTATGGCTACACCTTC.

The CDR3 DNA reads TGTGCCAGCAGTGCTACAGGTCCTACGAGCTCCTACAATGAGCAGTTCTTC. Translating gives CASSATGPTSSYNEQFF. The chain joins TRBV25-1 to TRBJ2-1; possible D gene TRBD1, 5 bases. V dropped 4 bases and J dropped 0 bases, with 16 bases sitting between them. The CDR3 has 17 amino acids. Germline V gene data show CDR1 as MGHDK and CDR2 as SYGVNS.

The rearrangement joins TRBV6-5 to TRBJ2-1, with TRBD2 matching 7 bases. J was trimmed by 13 bases and V by 7 bases; bases with no gene match: 7. The CDR3 totals 11 residues. CDR1 is MNHEY and CDR2 is SVGAGI in the germline V gene. The CDR3 DNA reads TGTGCCAGCATCCTGGGGGACTATCAGTTCTTC. Amino acids: CASILGDYQFF.

V is TRBV4-2 and J is TRBJ2-5, with D perhaps matching TRBD2 (5 bases). The length of the CDR3 is 13 residues. CDR1 is LGHNA and CDR2 is YNFKEQ in the germline V gene. Deletions cut 5 bases from V and 5 bases from J, with 12 bases between. CDR3 residues: CASSARRGETQYF. The DNA of the CDR3 is TGTGCCAGCAGCGCCAGACGCGGGGAGACCCAGTACTTC.

The gene calls are TRBV3-1 (or the pseudogene TRBV3-2) and TRBJ1-3, with 9 bases identical to TRBD1. The CDR3 totals 15 residues. V gave up 0 bases and J gave up 4 bases; unmatched junction bases: 1. Germline CDR1 reads LGHDT; CDR2 reads YNNKEL (reference sequence). The chain's CDR3 is CASSQEGQGGNTIYF. The CDR3 nucleotides are TGTGCCAGCAGCCAAGAGGGACAGGGAGGAAACACCATATATTTT.

The rearrangement joins TRBV28 to TRBJ1-3; possibly TRBD1 for D (6 bases). The CDR3 is 17 amino acids. Deletions cut 3 bases from V and 1 base from J, with 16 bases between. Germline V lookup: CDR1 MDHEN, CDR2 SYDVKM. The CDR3 loop reads CASSLVGTGLSGNTIYF. CDR3 DNA sequence: TGTGCCAGCAGTTTGGTCGGTACAGGGCTATCTGGAAACACCATATATTTT.

The chain is built from TRBV7-2 and TRBJ2-7; 9 nucleotides align to TRBD2. Germline V gene sequence: CDR1 SGHTA, CDR2 FQGNSA. CDR3 length: 15 amino acids. V trimming: 3 bases; J trimming: 3 bases; junction bases outside the gene matches: 6. The CDR3 sequence: CASSFGLANLYEQYF. Written as DNA, the CDR3 is TGTGCCAGCAGCTTCGGACTAGCGAACCTCTACGAGCAGTACTTC.

V is TRBV6-2 or TRBV6-3 and J is TRBJ1-1; possibly TRBD1 for D (5 bases). Per germline, CDR1 MNHEY and CDR2 SVGEGT. This CDR3 is built from 11 residues. V was pared by 5 bases and J by 10 bases, with 11 bases between. CDR3 in amino acids: CASSAPQGAFF. The DNA for the CDR3 is TGTGCCAGCAGTGCCCCGCAGGGAGCTTTCTTT.

The rearrangement uses TRBV7-2 and TRBJ2-7; possible D gene TRBD2, 6 bases. Germline CDR1 SGHTA, CDR2 FQGNSA. The germline V and J ends were trimmed by 1 base and 2 bases, with 12 bases remaining between them. The length of the CDR3 is 15 residues. In nucleotides, the CDR3 is TGTGCCAGCAGCTTAGACCGCGGGGCCCCCTACGAGCAGTACTTC. It translates to CASSLDRGAPYEQYF.